The rows below give T cell receptor beta chains drawn from one sample of a study of identical twins. TCRdb re-derived calls from the 5' RACE reads in MiXCR, one entry per CDR3 protein. This sample has about 430,000 distinct CDR3 sequences; less than 20% occur once, and the top ten carry about 12%. The sequenced sample was naive T cells sorted from blood. These receptors all come from a man aged 50-59 years in good health. Both conserved end residues are part of each CDR3. A D gene is named only where the DNA matches it firmly. Part of the rows lack a size; the others show once, few, many or a class for expanded clones.

clone_size | j_call | d_call | v_call | cdr3_length | cdr3_aa | cdr3_nt
many | TRBJ2-7 | . | TRBV20-1 | 13 | CSARAGSSYEQYF | TGCAGTGCTAGAGCCGGGTCCTCCTACGAGCAGTACTTC
. | TRBJ1-1 | TRBD1 | TRBV20-1 | 14 | CSARSGGGNTEAFF | TGCAGTGCTAGATCAGGGGGCGGGAACACTGAAGCTTTCTTT
few | TRBJ1-2 | TRBD1 | TRBV5-1 | 15 | CASSGGDRANYGYTF | TGCGCCAGCAGCGGGGGAGACAGGGCGAACTATGGCTACACCTTC
. | TRBJ1-1 | . | TRBV27 | 15 | CASSPSTLWNTEAFF | TGTGCCAGCAGTCCCAGTACACTTTGGAACACTGAAGCTTTCTTT
many | TRBJ2-7 | TRBD2 | TRBV6-2/TRBV6-3 | 18 | CASTQTIWTSGSSYEQYF | TGTGCCAGCACCCAGACGATTTGGACTAGCGGGAGCTCCTACGAGCAGTACTTC
few | TRBJ2-7 | . | TRBV5-1 | 13 | CASSLAGGHEQYF | TGCGCCAGCAGCTTGGCGGGGGGCCACGAGCAGTACTTC
many | TRBJ1-2 | TRBD1 | TRBV20-1 | 12 | CSAAGQADGYTF | TGCAGTGCGGCGGGACAGGCGGATGGCTACACCTTC
. | TRBJ2-5 | . | TRBV28 | 13 | CASSESSRKTQYF | TGTGCCAGCAGTGAGAGTAGCAGGAAGACCCAGTACTTC
many | TRBJ1-3 | . | TRBV7-6 | 16 | CASSLADTVNGNTIYF | TGTGCCAGCAGCTTAGCGGATACGGTTAATGGAAACACCATATATTTT
. | TRBJ1-1 | TRBD1 | TRBV20-1 | 14 | CSAREGTGKTEAFF | TGCAGTGCTAGAGAAGGGACAGGGAAGACTGAAGCTTTCTTT
. | TRBJ2-7 | . | TRBV29-1 | 11 | CSVRTAHEQYF | TGCAGCGTTAGGACCGCTCACGAGCAGTACTTC
few | TRBJ1-5 | . | TRBV10-3 | 14 | CAISSSDSNQPQHF | TGTGCCATCAGTTCCAGTGATAGCAATCAGCCCCAGCATTTT
. | TRBJ2-7 | . | TRBV5-1 | 14 | CASSSYGEGNEQYF | TGCGCCAGCAGCTCGTACGGGGAAGGGAACGAGCAGTACTTC
few | TRBJ2-3 | TRBD1 | TRBV11-2 | 15 | CASSFSGQGGDTQYF | TGTGCCAGCAGCTTTTCGGGACAGGGAGGAGATACGCAGTATTTT
many | TRBJ2-1 | . | TRBV12-3/TRBV12-4 | 15 | CASSPGPERRNEQFF | TGTGCCAGCAGCCCTGGGCCTGAGCGACGGAATGAGCAGTTCTTC
. | TRBJ1-5 | . | TRBV7-9 | 12 | CASSSGNQPQHF | TGTGCCAGCAGCTCAGGGAATCAGCCCCAGCATTTT
few | TRBJ1-2 | TRBD1 | TRBV19 | 14 | CASRYSTGEHGYTF | TGTGCCAGTCGCTATTCGACAGGGGAGCATGGCTACACCTTC
. | TRBJ1-5 | . | TRBV6-6 | 13 | CASMRVFNQPQHF | TGTGCCAGCATGCGGGTCTTCAATCAGCCCCAGCATTTT
many | TRBJ1-3 | . | TRBV5-5 | 17 | CASSLGRDRFSGNTIYF | TGTGCCAGCAGCTTGGGGAGGGACCGCTTCTCTGGAAACACCATATATTTT
. | TRBJ1-2 | . | TRBV29-1 | 11 | CSVAGIYGYTF | TGCAGCGTTGCAGGAATCTATGGCTACACCTTC
. | TRBJ2-5 | . | TRBV5-4 | 15 | CASSLGGRVQETQYF | TGTGCCAGCAGCTTGGGAGGAAGAGTACAAGAGACCCAGTACTTC
few | TRBJ2-3 | . | TRBV5-1 | 13 | CASSLPSPDTQYF | TGCGCCAGCAGCTTGCCGAGCCCAGATACGCAGTATTTT
. | TRBJ2-5 | TRBD1 | TRBV5-4 | 16 | CASSSNRGLAQETQYF | TGTGCCAGCAGCTCAAACAGGGGGTTGGCCCAAGAGACCCAGTACTTC
many | TRBJ2-7 | TRBD1 | TRBV4-2 | 14 | CASSQGGQGSEQYF | TGTGCCAGCAGCCAGGGCGGACAGGGGTCCGAGCAGTACTTC
once | TRBJ1-2 | . | TRBV29-1 | 15 | CSVEGDTPGLYGYTF | TGCAGCGTTGAAGGTGACACTCCGGGACTTTATGGCTACACCTTC
few | TRBJ2-7 | TRBD2 | TRBV29-1 | 14 | CSVATSRSSYEQYF | TGCAGCGTTGCGACTAGCAGGAGCTCCTACGAGCAGTACTTC